Below, 12 T cell receptor beta chains from the same sample are listed, as sequenced in a study of T cell responses to AZD1222 COVID-19 vaccine. Generated by immunoSEQ multiplex PCR, the TCRdb table keeps only in-frame clones and is missing some. The table has 160,000 or so clones, 90% to 95% seen once. The input for sequencing was peripheral blood, taken on day 0 of AZD1222 vaccination. The source of these receptors is an adult in good health.

The chain recombines TRBV4-2 with TRBJ1-3; D remains ambiguous. Trimming pared 7 bases from V and 0 bases from J, leaving 16 bases between. CDR1 and CDR2 from the germline V gene are LGHNA and YNFKEQ. This CDR3 region has 16 residues. The CDR3 DNA follows: TGTGCCAGCAACTTTGGCGGACGTAACTCTGGAAACACCATATATTTT. Its translation is CASNFGGRNSGNTIYF.

The V and J genes are TRBV27 and TRBJ2-3; the D gene is possibly TRBD1 (5 bases). The CDR3 covers 14 residues. Between the trimmed V and J ends, which lost 3 bases and 4 bases, there was a span of 11 bases. The V gene's germline CDR1 is MNHEY and CDR2 SMNVEV (reference sequence). CDR3 DNA: TGTGCCAGCAGTTTGGCCCGACAGTCAGATACGCAGTATTTT. Its protein product is CASSLARQSDTQYF.

The chain joins TRBV27 to TRBJ1-4, with D uncertain. Germline assignment: CDR1 MNHEY and CDR2 SMNVEV (reference sequence). This CDR3 region has 13 residues. Deletions cut 4 bases from V and 7 bases from J, with 10 bases between. CDR3 nucleotide sequence: TGTGCCAGCAGTTGGACGGTGTTTGAAAAACTGTTTTTT. Residues: CASSWTVFEKLFF.

The chain carries TRBV14 and TRBJ2-7; no reliable D call. CDR1 and CDR2 (germline): SGHDN, FVKESK. The CDR3 spans 11 residues. Trimming left V 1 base short and J 5 bases short, with 3 bases between. The CDR3 DNA reads as TGTGCCAGCAGCCAAGTCCACGAGCAGTACTTC. This gives the protein CASSQVHEQYF.

About this clone: The conserved phenylalanine or tryptophan normally closing the CDR3 is absent here, so this likely arose from a read error. The genes are TRBV6-5 and TRBJ2-7; 7 bases agree with TRBD1. Germline V lookup: CDR1 MNHEY, CDR2 SVGAGI. V lost 10 bases, J lost 2 bases, and 8 bases stayed unmatched. This CDR3 has 13 residues. Here the CDR3 reads CATLPDRTYEQYL. CDR3 nucleotides: TGTGCCACCCTACCGGACAGGACCTACGAGCAGTACCTC.

This sequence joins TRBV28 and TRBJ2-7; no firm D call. The CDR3 loop spans 11 amino acids. Germline lookup yields CDR1 MDHEN and CDR2 SYDVKM. Trimming left V 10 bases short and J 2 bases short, with 9 bases between. The CDR3 loop reads CATDGAYEQYF. The CDR3 region has the DNA TGTGCCACCGACGGAGCCTACGAGCAGTACTTC.

This chain links TRBV20-1 with TRBJ2-7, with D maybe TRBD2 (6 bases). The length of the CDR3 is 9 residues. The germline V and J ends were trimmed by 8 bases and 10 bases, with 12 bases remaining between them. Germline values: CDR1 DFQATT, CDR2 SNEGSKA (reference sequence). Written as DNA, the CDR3 is TGCAGTACCCGGAGGGACCAGTACTTC. Translating it yields CSTRRDQYF.

J is TRBJ2-1 and V is TRBV30; 7 positions agree with TRBD1. The germline V gene encodes CDR1 GTSNPN and CDR2 SVGIG (reference sequence). The CDR3 sequence is 14 residues long. The ends lost 2 bases at V and 8 bases at J; junction bases unmatched: 9. The CDR3 DNA reads as TGTGCCTGGAGTCCTACTGACAGGGTCGATGAGCAGTTCTTC. It yields the protein CAWSPTDRVDEQFF.

The chain carries TRBV4-1 and TRBJ1-2, with no clear D. Germline V gene data show CDR1 as MGHRA and CDR2 as YSYEKL. V lost 0 bases and J lost 7, with 18 bases in between. CDR3 length equals 16 residues. In nucleotides, the CDR3 is TGCGCCAGCAGCCAAGATCATTGGGCCGGACTCGGTGGCTACACCTTC. Its protein is CASSQDHWAGLGGYTF.

The chain couples TRBV30 to TRBJ1-1; D is unresolved. Germline lookup yields CDR1 GTSNPN and CDR2 SVGIG (reference sequence). The ends were cut back, 0 bases at V and 0 bases at J, with 8 bases in the middle. The length of the CDR3 is 14 residues. CDR3 in DNA: TGTGCCTGGAGTGTTGGGCAGATGAACACTGAAGCTTTCTTT. This translates into CAWSVGQMNTEAFF.

The chain recombines TRBV4-1 with TRBJ1-3; D not certain. V gave up 4 bases and J gave up 0 bases, with 7 bases separating them. This CDR3 contains 14 residues. Germline loops: CDR1 MGHRA, CDR2 YSYEKL. The CDR3 coding sequence is TGCGCCAGCAGCCCGGGGAACTCTGGAAACACCATATATTTT. Translating it yields CASSPGNSGNTIYF.

CDR3 sequence: CASSYRQDYNSPLHF. The CDR3 DNA reads TGTGCCAGCAGCTACCGACAGGACTATAATTCACCCCTCCACTTT. J is TRBJ1-6 and V is TRBV5-6; TRBD1 might be the D (6 bases). The CDR3 is 15 residues long. Germline lookup yields CDR1 SGHDT and CDR2 YYEEEE. V shed 3 bases and J shed 3 bases, with 10 bases lying between them.